These 7 T cell receptor beta chains share one sample of origin, sequenced in a study of T-cell memory formation after mild COVID-19. TCRdb re-derived calls from the 5' RACE reads in MiXCR, one entry per CDR3 protein. The sample contains approximately 440,000 distinct CDR3 sequences, around 20% of which appear only once. The sequenced sample was PBMCs or a T cell subset sorted from them (not recorded which). Receptors were obtained from an adult woman who had mild COVID-19 (a few samples of this study predate the infection). Cell type and time point are not known.

In this sample, this clonotype turned up a few times. The chain joins TRBV9 to TRBJ1-6; D is undetermined. Germline lookup yields CDR1 SGDLS and CDR2 YYNGEE. Trimming took 4 bases from V and 7 from J, leaving 9 bases between them. CDR3 size: 13 residues. As DNA, the CDR3 is TGTGCCAGCAGCCCCCATGGGAATTCACCCCTCCACTTT. This codes for CASSPHGNSPLHF.

This clonotype was counted a few times. The J gene is TRBJ2-1, the V gene TRBV27; 10 bases agree with TRBD1. The V and J ends lost 4 bases and 6 bases, in that order; junction bases with no gene match: 6. Germline V gene lookup returns CDR1 MNHEY and CDR2 SMNVEV (reference sequence). The CDR3 length is 15 residues. CDR3 sequence: CASSYGTGESNEQFF. The CDR3 DNA reads TGTGCCAGCAGTTATGGGACAGGGGAATCCAATGAGCAGTTCTTC.

This clonotype showed up just a few times. The rearrangement links TRBV12-3 or TRBV12-4 to TRBJ2-7; TRBD1 aligns across 7 bases. Trimming cost V 8 bases and J 2 bases; bases outside gene matches: 12. This CDR3 has 15 residues. CDR3 sequence (DNA): TGTGCCAGCGGCCTCGGGGACAGTTCTACCTACGAGCAGTACTTC. Residues: CASGLGDSSTYEQYF.

The chain recombines TRBV9 with TRBJ2-7, with TRBD1 matching 7 bases. The CDR3 has 15 amino acids. Germline assignment: CDR1 SGDLS and CDR2 YYNGEE. Unmatched junction bases numbered 6, after V lost 3 bases and J lost 0 bases. The CDR3 sequence is CASSGAGTVSYEQYF. The CDR3 coding sequence is TGTGCCAGCAGCGGCGCCGGGACAGTCTCCTACGAGCAGTACTTC.

This rearrangement joins TRBV6-2 or TRBV6-3 to TRBJ2-1, with 11 bases that match TRBD2. Losses at the gene ends were 6 bases for V and 7 bases for J; bases not matched to a gene: 8. The CDR3 length is 15 residues. CDR1 is MNHEY, CDR2 SVGEGT, per germline. In DNA, the CDR3 is TGTGCCAGCAGACAGGGACTAGCGGAGAAAAATGAGCAGTTCTTC. Protein sequence: CASRQGLAEKNEQFF.

Concerning this clonotype: Since no conserved phenylalanine or tryptophan closes the CDR3, a read error is the likely cause. The rearrangement joins TRBV2 to TRBJ1-5, with a possible D match to TRBD1 (5 bases). The V and J ends lost 5 bases and 6 bases respectively, with 11 bases between them. Germline V gene sequence: CDR1 SNHLY, CDR2 FYNNEI. The CDR3 sequence is 13 residues long. CDR3 loop: CASSWQGGQPQHY. Written as DNA, the CDR3 is TGTGCCAGCAGTTGGCAGGGTGGTCAGCCCCAGCATTAT.

CDR3 nucleotides: TGCGCCAGCTTAAGTCCGGGACGGAAGAGCTCCTACGAGCAGTACTTC. Protein product: CASLSPGRKSSYEQYF. The rearrangement joins TRBV23-1 to TRBJ2-7, with D perhaps matching TRBD1 or TRBD2 (5 bases each). TRBV23-1 qualifies as an ORF whose function is uncertain. The V gene lost 8 bases and the J gene lost 0 bases, with 20 bases spanning the gap. The CDR3 has 16 amino acids.